This T cell receptor beta chain comes out of a study of shared clonotypes between healthy human individuals. Study in general: There were three CD4 naive, three CD4 memory, two CD8 naive and one CD8 memory plates per donor.

With regard to this clone: The antigen is not known.

TCRdb's table, derived via immunoSEQ multiplex PCR, lists solely in-frame clones and lacks some. Seen here are roughly 2 million clones, roughly 94% observed once, and the top ten hold roughly 0.13%. CD45RA-negative memory and CD45RA+ naive subsets were split from the CD4+ cells. General observations from the study: Rarefaction showed that sequencing of sorted subsets was incomplete (despite large depth). Naive CD4 clonotype sharing across a few donors was about 5%.

CDR1 SGHNT and CDR2 YENEEA come from the germline V gene. CDR3 size: 12 residues. Trimming removed 5 bases at V and 9 bases at J, with 11 bases between. The genes are TRBV11-3 and TRBJ2-1, with D maybe TRBD1 (7 bases). Sequenced sample: naive CD4+ T cells sorted from blood. The subset: CD45RA+ positively selected. The sequence was collected from a man aged 18 to 29 in good health. In nucleotides, the CDR3 is TGTGCCAGCAGCGCAGGGGGAGGTGAGCAGTTCTTC. This sequence encodes CASSAGGGEQFF.